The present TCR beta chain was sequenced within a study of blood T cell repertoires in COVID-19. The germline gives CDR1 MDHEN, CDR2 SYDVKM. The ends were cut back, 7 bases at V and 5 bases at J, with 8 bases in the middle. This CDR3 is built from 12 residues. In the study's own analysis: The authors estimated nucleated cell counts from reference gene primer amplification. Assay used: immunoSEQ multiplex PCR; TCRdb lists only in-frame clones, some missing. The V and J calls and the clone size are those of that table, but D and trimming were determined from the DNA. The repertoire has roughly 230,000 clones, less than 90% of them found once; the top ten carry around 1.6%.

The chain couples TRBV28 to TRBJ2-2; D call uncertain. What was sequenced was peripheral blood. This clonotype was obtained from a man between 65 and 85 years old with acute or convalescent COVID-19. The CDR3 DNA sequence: TGTGCCAGCAACACCCCAACCGGGGAGCTGTTTTTT. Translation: CASNTPTGELFF. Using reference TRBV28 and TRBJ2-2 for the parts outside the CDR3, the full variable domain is DVKVTQSSRYLVKRTGEKVFLECVQDMDHENMFWYRQDPGLGLRLIYFSYDVKMKEKGDIPEGYSVSREKKERFSLILESASTNQTSMYLCASNTPTGELFFGEGSRLTVL.